This TCR beta chain was sequenced for a study of regulatory T cells in long-lasting Graves disease. The study's findings and limits: Segments TRBV28, TRBJ1-2 and TRBJ2-5 showed preferential usage in persistent disease.

To make TCR beta libraries, researchers used iRepertoire HTBI primers and Arm-PCR of CDR3 regions. TCRdb reanalysed the multiplex PCR reads using MiXCR and keeps one entry per CDR3 protein. The table includes about 340,000 distinct CDR3 sequences, less than 20% detected once. This clonotype appeared many times. No antigen is known for it. Trimming removed 5 bases from V and 0 bases from J, with 20 bases in between. Germline CDR1 SGHAT, CDR2 FQNNGV. There are 19 residues in the CDR3. Time point indicated: persistent/refractory GD, antithyroid drugs over 5 years with positive TRAb. Isolated PBMC RNA provided the starting material for the TCR library.

The chain carries TRBV11-2 and TRBJ2-6, with D tentatively TRBD2 (5 bases). The source of this sequence is a female donor with Graves disease. Specimen: peripheral blood mononuclear cells (PBMCs), collected when the disease was refractory, from a patient treated with antithyroid drugs. CDR3 sequence reads: CASSHQMRAALSGANVLTF. In nucleotides, the CDR3 is TGTGCCAGCAGCCACCAGATGAGGGCGGCACTCTCTGGGGCCAACGTCCTGACTTTC.